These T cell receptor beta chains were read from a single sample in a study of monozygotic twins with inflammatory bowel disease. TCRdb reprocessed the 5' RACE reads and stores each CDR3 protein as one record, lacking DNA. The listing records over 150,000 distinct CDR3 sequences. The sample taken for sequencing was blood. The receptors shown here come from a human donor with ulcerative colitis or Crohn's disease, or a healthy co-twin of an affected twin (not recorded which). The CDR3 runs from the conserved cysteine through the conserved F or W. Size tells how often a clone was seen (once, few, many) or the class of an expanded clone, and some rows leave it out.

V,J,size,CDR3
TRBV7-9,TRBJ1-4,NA,CASSLVGVATNEKLFF
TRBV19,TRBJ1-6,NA,CASSANRDSPLHF
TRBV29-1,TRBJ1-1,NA,CSVEDMVGRDTEAFF
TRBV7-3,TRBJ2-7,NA,CASSLEGFHEQYF
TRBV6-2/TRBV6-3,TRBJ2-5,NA,CASSYQGETQYF
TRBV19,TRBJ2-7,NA,CASSNHNEQYF
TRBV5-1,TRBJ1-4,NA,CASSSLYPNEKLFF
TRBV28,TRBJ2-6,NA,CASSFRSSGANVLTF
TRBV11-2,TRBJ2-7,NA,CASSSGTSYEQYF
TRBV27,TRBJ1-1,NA,CASSLFYGQGGTEAFF
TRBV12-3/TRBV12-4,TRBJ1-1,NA,CASSSPMALRNTEAFF
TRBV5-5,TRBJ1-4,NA,CASTTGQSNEKLFF
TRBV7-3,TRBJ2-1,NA,CASSSTGTGIYNEQFF
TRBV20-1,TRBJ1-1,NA,CSARDPLNTEAFF
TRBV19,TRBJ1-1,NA,CASSISQANTEAFF
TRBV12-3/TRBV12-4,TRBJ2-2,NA,CASSWQREFTGELFF
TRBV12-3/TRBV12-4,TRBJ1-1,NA,CASSPQYPVTEAFF
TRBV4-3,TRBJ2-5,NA,CASSQDRFRQETQYF
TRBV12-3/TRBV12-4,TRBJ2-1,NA,CASGQQGNEQFF
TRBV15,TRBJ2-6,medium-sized,CATSRDRSTGANVLTF
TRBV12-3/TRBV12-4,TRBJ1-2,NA,CASSPLRRNNYGYTF
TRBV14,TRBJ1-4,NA,CASSRDSSNEKLFF
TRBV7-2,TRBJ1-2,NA,CASSPWTGEGYTF
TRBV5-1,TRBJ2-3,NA,CASSPPGTSGTDTQYF
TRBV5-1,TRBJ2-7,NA,CASRVRDSSYEQYF
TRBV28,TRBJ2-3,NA,CASIGQGTDTQYF
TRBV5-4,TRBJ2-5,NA,CASSFGGARGQETQYF
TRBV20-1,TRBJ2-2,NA,CSARVPGTRSGELFF
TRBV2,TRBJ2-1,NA,CASSVGDNEQFF
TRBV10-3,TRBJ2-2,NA,CAISEKGSENTGELFF
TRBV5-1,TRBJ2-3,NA,CASSSSSGGTDTQYF
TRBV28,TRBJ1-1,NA,CASTRGGEDTEAFF
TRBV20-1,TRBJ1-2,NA,CSAYVAGSKRLHGYTF
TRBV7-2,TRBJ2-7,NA,CASSLDARSSYEQYF
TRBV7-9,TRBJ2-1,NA,CASSFGGKTYNEQFF
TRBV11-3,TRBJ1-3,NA,CASSLGQVAGNTIYF
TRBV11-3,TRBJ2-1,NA,CASSSGLAGGSEQFF
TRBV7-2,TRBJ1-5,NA,CASSDEGLGNQRQHF
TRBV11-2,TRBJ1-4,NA,CASSPFPNEKLFF
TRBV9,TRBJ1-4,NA,CASSQGPVGNEKLFF
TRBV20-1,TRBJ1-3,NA,CSASGGSGNTIYF
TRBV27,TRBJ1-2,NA,CASSLARANYGYTF
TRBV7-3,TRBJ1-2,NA,CASSPRPAGDGYTF
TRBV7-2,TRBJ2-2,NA,CASSPRRSRTGELFF
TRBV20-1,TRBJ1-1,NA,CSVDRARNTEAFF
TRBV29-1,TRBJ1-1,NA,CSVIGATKGATEAFF